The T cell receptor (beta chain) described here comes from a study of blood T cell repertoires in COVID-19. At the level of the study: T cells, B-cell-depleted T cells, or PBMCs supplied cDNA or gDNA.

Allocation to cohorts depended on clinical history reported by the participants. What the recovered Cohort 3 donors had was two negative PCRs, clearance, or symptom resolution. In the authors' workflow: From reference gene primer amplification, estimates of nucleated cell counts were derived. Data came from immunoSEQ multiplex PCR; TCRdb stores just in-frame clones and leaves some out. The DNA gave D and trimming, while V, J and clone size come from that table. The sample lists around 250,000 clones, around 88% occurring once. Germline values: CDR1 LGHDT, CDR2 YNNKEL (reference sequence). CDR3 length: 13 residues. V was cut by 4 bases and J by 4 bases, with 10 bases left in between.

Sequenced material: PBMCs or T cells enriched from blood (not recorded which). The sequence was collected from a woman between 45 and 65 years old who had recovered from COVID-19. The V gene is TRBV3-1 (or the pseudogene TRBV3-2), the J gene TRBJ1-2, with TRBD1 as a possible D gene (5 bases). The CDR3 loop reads CASSRRDPYGYTF. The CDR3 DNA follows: TGTGCCAGCAGCCGCAGGGATCCCTATGGCTACACCTTC.